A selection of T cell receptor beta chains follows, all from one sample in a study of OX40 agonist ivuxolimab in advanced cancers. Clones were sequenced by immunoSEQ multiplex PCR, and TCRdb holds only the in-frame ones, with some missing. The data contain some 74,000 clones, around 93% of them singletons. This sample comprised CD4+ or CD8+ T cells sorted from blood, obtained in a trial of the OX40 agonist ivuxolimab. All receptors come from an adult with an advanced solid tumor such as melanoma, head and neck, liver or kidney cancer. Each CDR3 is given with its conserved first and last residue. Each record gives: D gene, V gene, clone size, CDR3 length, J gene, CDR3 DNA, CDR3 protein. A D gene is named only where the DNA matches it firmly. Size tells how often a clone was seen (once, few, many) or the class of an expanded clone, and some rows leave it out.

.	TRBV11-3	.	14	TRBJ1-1	TGTGCCAGCAGCTTATTGGCAGTCAGCGCTGAAGCTTTCTTT	CASSLLAVSAEAFF
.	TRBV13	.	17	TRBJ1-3	TGTGCCAGCAGCTTTGCCAGACCGCGGAGCTCTGGAAACACCATATATTTT	CASSFARPRSSGNTIYF
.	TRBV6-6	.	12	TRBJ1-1	TGTGCCAGCAGTTACATGAACACTGAAGCTTTCTTT	CASSYMNTEAFF
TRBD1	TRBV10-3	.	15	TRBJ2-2	TGTGCCATCAGCGGGGACAGGTTGGCCACCGGGGAGCTGTTTTTT	CAISGDRLATGELFF
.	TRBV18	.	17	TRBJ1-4	TGTGCCAGCTCACCAAGGGGTTTTTGGTCAACTAATGAAAAACTGTTTTTT	CASSPRGFWSTNEKLFF
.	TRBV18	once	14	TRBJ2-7	TGTGTCAGCTCGCACATTAAGAGCTCCTACGAGCAGTACTTC	CVSSHIKSSYEQYF
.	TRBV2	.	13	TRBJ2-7	TGTGCCAGCAGTGAATCTTCTAGCACCGAGCAGTACTTC	CASSESSSTEQYF
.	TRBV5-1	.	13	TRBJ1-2	TGCGCCAGCAGAGCCGCAGAGGGTTATGGCTACACCTTC	CASRAAEGYGYTF
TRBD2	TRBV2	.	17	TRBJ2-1	TGTGCCACCAAGCGAAGACTAGCGGTAAGCTCCTACAATGAGCAGTTCTTC	CATKRRLAVSSYNEQFF
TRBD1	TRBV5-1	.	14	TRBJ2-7	TGCGCCAGCAGCTCCGGGACAGGGTGGAACGAGCAGTACTTC	CASSSGTGWNEQYF
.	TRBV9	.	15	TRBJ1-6	TGTGCCAGCAGCGTAGAAGGCGGGCGGGGGTCACCCCTCCACTTT	CASSVEGGRGSPLHF
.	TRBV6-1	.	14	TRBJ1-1	TGTGCCAGCAGTGAAAGGTCGGGGTACACTGAAGCTTTCTTT	CASSERSGYTEAFF
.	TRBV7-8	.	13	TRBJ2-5	TGTGCCAGCAGCCGGGACTGGGACGAGACCCAGTACTTC	CASSRDWDETQYF
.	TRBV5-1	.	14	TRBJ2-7	TGCGCCAGCAGCGCCCGGGTTGACTCCTACGAGCAGTACTTC	CASSARVDSYEQYF
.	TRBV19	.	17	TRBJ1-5	TGTGCCACCAAAGGGTCGCGCGGGGGGACGGACAATCAGCCCCAGCATTTT	CATKGSRGGTDNQPQHF
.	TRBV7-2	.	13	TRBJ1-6	TGTGCCAGCTCAGGACAGTCCTATTCACCCCTCCACTTT	CASSGQSYSPLHF
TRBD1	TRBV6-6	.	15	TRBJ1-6	TGTGCCAGCAGTTACTCCGGACAGGGGAATTCACCCCTCCACTTT	CASSYSGQGNSPLHF
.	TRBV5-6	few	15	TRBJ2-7	TGTGCCAGCAGCTTATTCGCGGATCCCATTGACGAGCAGTACTTC	CASSLFADPIDEQYF
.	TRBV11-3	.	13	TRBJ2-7	TGTGCCAGCAGCTCCCAAACCACAGGGGAGCAGTACTTC	CASSSQTTGEQYF
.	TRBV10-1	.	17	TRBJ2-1	TGCGCCAGCAGTGAGCGTGCGGGGACGCAAACCTACAATGAGCAGTTCTTC	CASSERAGTQTYNEQFF
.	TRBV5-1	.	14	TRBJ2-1	TGCGCCAGCAGCACCTGGGACGTGGACAATGAGCAGTTCTTC	CASSTWDVDNEQFF
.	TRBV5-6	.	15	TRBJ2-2	TGTGCCAGCAGCTTGAGGGTGGACAACACCGGGGAGCTGTTTTTT	CASSLRVDNTGELFF
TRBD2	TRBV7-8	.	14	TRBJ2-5	TGTGCCAGCAGCTGGGGACTAGGAGTAGGGACCCAGTACTTC	CASSWGLGVGTQYF
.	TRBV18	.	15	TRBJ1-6	TGTGCCAGCTCACCCTCGTCCGGACAGACTACACCCCTCCACTTT	CASSPSSGQTTPLHF
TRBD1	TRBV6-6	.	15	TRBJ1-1	TGTGCCAGCACTCCGGGGACAGGGCTGAACACTGAAGCTTTCTTT	CASTPGTGLNTEAFF
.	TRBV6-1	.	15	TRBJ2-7	TGTGCCAGCAGGGATCCAGGGGGAGGACTCTACGAGCAGTACTTC	CASRDPGGGLYEQYF
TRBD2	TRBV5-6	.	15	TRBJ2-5	TGTGCCAGCAGCTTGGGACTAGCGGGAGGAGAGACCCAGTACTTC	CASSLGLAGGETQYF
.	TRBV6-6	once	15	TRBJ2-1	TGTGCCAGCAGGTTAGCGGAGCCCCCCTACAATGAGCAGTTCTTC	CASRLAEPPYNEQFF
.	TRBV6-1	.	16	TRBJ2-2	TGTGCCAGCAGTGAAGCGGTCGCAGGGTACACCGGGGAGCTGTTTTTT	CASSEAVAGYTGELFF
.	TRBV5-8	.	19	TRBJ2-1	TGTGCCAGCCACCTGGGTCTCGCACCGGGACTTCCCTCCTCACGGGAGCAGTTCTTC	CASHLGLAPGLPSSREQFF
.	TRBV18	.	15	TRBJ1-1	TGTGCCAGCTCACCACTGGCAGGGGCATTTACTGAAGCTTTCTTT	CASSPLAGAFTEAFF
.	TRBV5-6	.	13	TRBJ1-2	TGTGCCAGCCTTCAAATGCGGGCTTCGGGCTACACCTTC	CASLQMRASGYTF
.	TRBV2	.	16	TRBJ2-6	TGTGCCAGCAGTTCCTCCCCTGGGGCTGGGGCCAACGTCCTGACTTTC	CASSSSPGAGANVLTF
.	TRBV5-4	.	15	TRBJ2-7	TGTGCCAGCAGCTGGGACCTAGCGTTGTCCTACGAGCAGTACTTC	CASSWDLALSYEQYF
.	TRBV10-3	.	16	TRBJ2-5	TGTGCCATCAGTGAGTCTAGTCTTACGACAGAAGAGACCCAGTACTTC	CAISESSLTTEETQYF
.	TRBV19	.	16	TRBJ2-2	TGTGCCAGTAGTATAGCCGGACTATCGAACACCGGGGAGCTGTTTTTT	CASSIAGLSNTGELFF